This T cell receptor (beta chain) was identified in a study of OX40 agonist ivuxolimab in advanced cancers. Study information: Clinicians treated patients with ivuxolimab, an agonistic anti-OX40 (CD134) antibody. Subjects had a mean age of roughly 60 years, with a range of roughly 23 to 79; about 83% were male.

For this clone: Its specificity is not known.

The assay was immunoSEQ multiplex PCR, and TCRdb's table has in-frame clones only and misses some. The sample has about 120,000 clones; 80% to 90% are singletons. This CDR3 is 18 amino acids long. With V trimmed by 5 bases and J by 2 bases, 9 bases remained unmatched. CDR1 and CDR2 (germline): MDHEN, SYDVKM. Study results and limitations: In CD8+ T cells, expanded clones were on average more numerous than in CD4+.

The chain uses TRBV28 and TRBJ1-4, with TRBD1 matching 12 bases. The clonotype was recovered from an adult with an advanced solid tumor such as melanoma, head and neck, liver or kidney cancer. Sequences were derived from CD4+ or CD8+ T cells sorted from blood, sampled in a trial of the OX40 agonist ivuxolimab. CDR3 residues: CASSLPGQGAGTNEKLFF. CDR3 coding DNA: TGTGCCAGCAGTCTCCCGGGACAGGGGGCAGGGACTAATGAAAAACTGTTTTTT.